This is a list of T cell receptor beta chains from one sample in a study of T cells after yellow fever vaccination. TCRdb recomputed calls from the 5' RACE reads with MiXCR, one row per CDR3 protein. The table lists a few hundred thousand distinct CDR3 sequences, about 4% of them singletons. Sequences were derived from PBMCs, sampled 5 days after the yellow fever booster vaccination. The receptors were sampled from a man aged 18-30 years who received the YFV17D yellow fever vaccine. Each CDR3 is given with its conserved first and last residue. A D gene is named only where the DNA matches it firmly. The listing skips clone size in some rows; elsewhere it reads once, few, many or a size class.

clone_size: many
d_call: .
v_call: TRBV12-3/TRBV12-4
j_call: TRBJ2-1
cdr3_nt: TGTGCCAGCAGTTCGAGAGGAGGCATCTACAATGAGCAGTTCTTC
cdr3_aa: CASSSRGGIYNEQFF

clone_size: many
d_call: .
v_call: TRBV4-2
j_call: TRBJ1-5
cdr3_nt: TGTGCCAGCAGCCAAGAGGGTTCGGGGGCAGGGAATCAGCCCCAGCATTTT
cdr3_aa: CASSQEGSGAGNQPQHF

clone_size: few
d_call: .
v_call: TRBV30
j_call: TRBJ2-7
cdr3_nt: TGTGCCTGGAGTGTTGGGACTTATTATGGGCAGTACTTC
cdr3_aa: CAWSVGTYYGQYF

clone_size: many
d_call: .
v_call: TRBV10-3
j_call: TRBJ2-7
cdr3_nt: TGTGCCATCAGGTTCAAGGGCGAGCAGTACTTC
cdr3_aa: CAIRFKGEQYF

clone_size: .
d_call: .
v_call: TRBV5-1
j_call: TRBJ2-5
cdr3_nt: TGCGCCAGCAGCGCGGGCGAGTATCTCCAAGAGACCCAGTACTTC
cdr3_aa: CASSAGEYLQETQYF

clone_size: few
d_call: TRBD1
v_call: TRBV18
j_call: TRBJ1-2
cdr3_nt: TGTGCCAGCTCACGGGACAGGGGGGAGTCCACCTTC
cdr3_aa: CASSRDRGESTF

clone_size: .
d_call: .
v_call: TRBV6-5
j_call: TRBJ2-5
cdr3_nt: TGTGCCAGCACCGTTACAGCCGGGGGGCCTCAAGAGACCCAGTACTTC
cdr3_aa: CASTVTAGGPQETQYF

clone_size: .
d_call: .
v_call: TRBV4-2
j_call: TRBJ1-2
cdr3_nt: TGTGCCAGCAGCCAAGATCCGACCTCTCCCGGCTATGGCTACACCTTC
cdr3_aa: CASSQDPTSPGYGYTF

clone_size: many
d_call: .
v_call: TRBV4-1
j_call: TRBJ1-1
cdr3_nt: TGCGCCAGCAGCCAAAGGGCCCTGAACACTGAAGCTTTCTTT
cdr3_aa: CASSQRALNTEAFF

clone_size: many
d_call: .
v_call: TRBV12-3/TRBV12-4
j_call: TRBJ1-2
cdr3_nt: TGTGCCAGCAGTTTCTCTAACTATGGCTACACCTTC
cdr3_aa: CASSFSNYGYTF

clone_size: .
d_call: .
v_call: TRBV20-1
j_call: TRBJ2-1
cdr3_nt: TGCAGTGCTAGGGGGGGACGTCACAATGAGCAGTTCTTC
cdr3_aa: CSARGGRHNEQFF

clone_size: many
d_call: TRBD1
v_call: TRBV20-1
j_call: TRBJ1-1
cdr3_nt: TGCAGTGCTAGAGATGGGGACAGGGGGCAAGCTTTCTTT
cdr3_aa: CSARDGDRGQAFF

clone_size: many
d_call: .
v_call: TRBV20-1
j_call: TRBJ2-1
cdr3_nt: TGCAGTGCTACGAATGAGCAGTTCTTC
cdr3_aa: CSATNEQFF

clone_size: .
d_call: .
v_call: TRBV6-1
j_call: TRBJ1-5
cdr3_nt: TGTGCCAGCGGGGTTCATACGGATCAGCCCCAGCATTTT
cdr3_aa: CASGVHTDQPQHF

clone_size: few
d_call: TRBD2
v_call: TRBV20-1
j_call: TRBJ2-1
cdr3_nt: TGCAGTGCTAATCCGGGGGGGCCGGTCGATGAGCAGTTCTTC
cdr3_aa: CSANPGGPVDEQFF

clone_size: many
d_call: .
v_call: TRBV3-1
j_call: TRBJ2-1
cdr3_nt: TGTGCCAGCAGCCAAGGACCTGGGAATGAGCAGTTCTTC
cdr3_aa: CASSQGPGNEQFF

clone_size: .
d_call: TRBD1
v_call: TRBV12-3/TRBV12-4
j_call: TRBJ2-5
cdr3_nt: TGTGCCAGCAGTGAAGGACAGGGACAAGAGACCCAGTACTTC
cdr3_aa: CASSEGQGQETQYF

clone_size: .
d_call: .
v_call: TRBV4-3
j_call: TRBJ2-7
cdr3_nt: TGCGCCAGCAGGTGGACAGACTACTCCTACGAGCAGTACTTC
cdr3_aa: CASRWTDYSYEQYF

clone_size: few
d_call: .
v_call: TRBV29-1
j_call: TRBJ2-2
cdr3_nt: TGCAGCGTTCAATTACAGGGGAACACCGGGGAGCTGTTTTTT
cdr3_aa: CSVQLQGNTGELFF

clone_size: many
d_call: .
v_call: TRBV25-1
j_call: TRBJ2-3
cdr3_nt: TGTGCCAGCAGTGCTGGGGATACGCAGTATTTT
cdr3_aa: CASSAGDTQYF

clone_size: many
d_call: .
v_call: TRBV20-1
j_call: TRBJ1-1
cdr3_nt: TGCAGTGCACCCACGGAGGCCACTGAAGCTTTCTTT
cdr3_aa: CSAPTEATEAFF

clone_size: .
d_call: TRBD1
v_call: TRBV7-2
j_call: TRBJ2-1
cdr3_nt: TGTGCCAGCTCCGGAGGGGGACAGGGCTACAATGAGCAGTTCTTC
cdr3_aa: CASSGGGQGYNEQFF

clone_size: .
d_call: .
v_call: TRBV15
j_call: TRBJ2-7
cdr3_nt: TGTGCCACCAGCAGAGAGCAGGGCTACGGGCAGTACTTC
cdr3_aa: CATSREQGYGQYF

clone_size: .
d_call: .
v_call: TRBV29-1
j_call: TRBJ2-3
cdr3_nt: TGCAGCGTTGATACTAGCACAGATACGCAGTATTTT
cdr3_aa: CSVDTSTDTQYF

clone_size: few
d_call: .
v_call: TRBV7-9
j_call: TRBJ1-4
cdr3_nt: TGTGCCAGCAGCTTTCGGAGGGGAGGAGAAAAACTGTTTTTT
cdr3_aa: CASSFRRGGEKLFF

clone_size: many
d_call: TRBD2
v_call: TRBV10-3
j_call: TRBJ2-2
cdr3_nt: TGTGCCATCAGACTAGCGGGGGGGACCGGGGAGCTGTTTTTT
cdr3_aa: CAIRLAGGTGELFF

clone_size: many
d_call: .
v_call: TRBV20-1
j_call: TRBJ2-5
cdr3_nt: TGCAGTGCTAGAGTCGGGAGCGCTGCGGAGACCCAGTACTTC
cdr3_aa: CSARVGSAAETQYF

clone_size: few
d_call: .
v_call: TRBV7-9
j_call: TRBJ2-2
cdr3_nt: TGTGCCAGCAGCTTAGGTGTTCGGAAGCACGGGGAGCTGTTTTTT
cdr3_aa: CASSLGVRKHGELFF

clone_size: many
d_call: .
v_call: TRBV3-1
j_call: TRBJ2-7
cdr3_nt: TGTGCCAGCAGCCAGGGCACTTCCTACGAGCAGTACTTC
cdr3_aa: CASSQGTSYEQYF

clone_size: few
d_call: TRBD1
v_call: TRBV24-1
j_call: TRBJ2-5
cdr3_nt: TGTGCCACCAGTGACTACAGGGGAGAGACCCAGTACTTC
cdr3_aa: CATSDYRGETQYF

clone_size: .
d_call: TRBD2
v_call: TRBV4-3
j_call: TRBJ2-1
cdr3_nt: TGCGCCAGCAGCCAAGAACGGCCGGGGGGGAGCGATGAGCAGTTCTTC
cdr3_aa: CASSQERPGGSDEQFF